This T cell receptor (beta chain) derives from a study of blood T cell repertoires in COVID-19 (dated by TCRdb to between 2020 and 2021). For the wider study: Collaborator samples came from the United States, Italy and Spain and covered acute and convalescent phases of COVID-19. A de-identified subject ID, COVID-19 status, age in years and sex were almost always included in the sample metadata. Where available, HLA class I and class II types were taken from metadata supplied by the sample provider and were not determined by assay-based typing. The samples were drawn from two sources: the first 160 participants of the ongoing ImmuneRACE study, and fewer than 1,500 subjects contributed by 6 global collaborators. The prospective study material was composed of cDNA or gDNA derived from T cells, B-cell-depleted T cells, or PBMCs. The repertoires were released in a freely available public database meant as a resource for research on the immune response to SARS-CoV-2. Deeply sampled blood TCRbeta repertoires from subjects exposed to, actively infected with, or recovered from COVID-19 were included in the dataset.

As concerns this clone: There is no known antigen for this receptor. The input lacks base qualities; no much larger clone sits a single base away.

In the prospective study, participants were 18 to 89 years old, resided in about two dozen geographic areas of the United States, and were enrolled through a virtual design. Cohort assignment in the prospective study relied on participant-reported clinical history from a screening survey and a study questionnaire. In the prospective study, whole blood, serum and a nasopharyngeal or oropharyngeal swab were collected from each participant by mobile phlebotomists. Over an approximately 2-month period, participants in the prospective study had the option of providing additional blood draws and questionnaires. Blood samples from the prospective study were shipped frozen or at room temperature prior to DNA extraction. V loses 4 bases, J loses 3 bases, and the germline ends lie 27 bases apart. The germline V gene gives CDR1 as LGHNT and CDR2 as FRNRAP. The CDR3, cysteine through phenylalanine, is 19 amino acids long. The only DNA kept is the CDR3, 57 bases in frame from the first base.

Points the paper makes about the study in general: Clinical and demographic metadata were provided uncurated, with the amount varying by source and participant.

The immunoSEQ Assay, a bias-controlled multiplex PCR, was used to amplify TCRbeta CDR3 regions from genomic DNA. From the authors' description of their analysis: Nucleated cell counts per sample were estimated from amplification of reference gene primers within the assay. Sequence reads were collapsed and filtered to measure the absolute abundance of every unique TCRbeta CDR3 rearrangement. For each sample, productive Simpson clonality was calculated as the square root of Simpson's diversity index across productive rearrangements. TCRdb holds this immuneACCESS table with in-frame rearrangements only. Some clones are missing; in checked studies, unresolved V genes explain under half, and the rest has no known cause. D and trimming come from the DNA, and the V and J calls and clone size come from that table. Present in this sample are 200,000 to 250,000 clones, about 86% of which were seen just once. Clones ranked in the top ten supply under 1.5% of the sample.

The chain joins TRBV12-5 to TRBJ1-2; the D gene is possibly TRBD1, with 5 bases matching. The source of this sequence is a woman between 35 and 50 years old with acute COVID-19. Material: PBMCs or T cells enriched from blood (not recorded which). The DNA sequence is TGTGCTAGTGGTTCCACCTATACTGACAGTCTACCCCTCCACTATGGCTACACCTTC. It is translated as CASGSTYTDSLPLHYGYTF.